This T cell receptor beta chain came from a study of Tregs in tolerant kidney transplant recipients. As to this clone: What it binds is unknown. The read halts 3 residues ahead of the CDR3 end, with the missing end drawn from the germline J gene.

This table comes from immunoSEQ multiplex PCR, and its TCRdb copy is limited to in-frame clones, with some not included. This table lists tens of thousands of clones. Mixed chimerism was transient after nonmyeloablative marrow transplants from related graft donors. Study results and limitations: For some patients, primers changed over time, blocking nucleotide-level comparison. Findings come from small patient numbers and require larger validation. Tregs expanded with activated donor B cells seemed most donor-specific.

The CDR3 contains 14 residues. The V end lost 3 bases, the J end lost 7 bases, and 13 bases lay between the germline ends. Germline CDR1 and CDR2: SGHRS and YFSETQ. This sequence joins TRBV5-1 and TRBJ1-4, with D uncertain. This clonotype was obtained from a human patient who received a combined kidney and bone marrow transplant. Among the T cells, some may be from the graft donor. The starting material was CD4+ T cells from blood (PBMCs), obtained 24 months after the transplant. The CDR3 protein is CASSSQSSGEKLFF. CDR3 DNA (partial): TGCGCCAGCAGCTCACAGAGTTCAGGTGAAAAA.